These 27 T cell receptor beta chains were sequenced from one sample in a study of T cells expressing NK-cell markers. With the 5' RACE reads reprocessed, TCRdb shows one record per CDR3 protein and no DNA. The sample's table shows 300,000 to 450,000 distinct CDR3 sequences. Sample: blood T cells: a sorted CD56 or NKG2C T cell subset, CD4+ or CD8+ T cells, or bulk PBMC T cells (not recorded which). These receptors were taken from a man between 18 and 69 years old in good health.

The chain couples TRBV10-2 to TRBJ2-3; there is no DNA to check the TCRdb D call of TRBD1. Germline values: CDR1 WSHSY, CDR2 SAAADI. The CDR3 extends over 13 amino acids. The chain's CDR3 is CASQWGGEDTQYF.

The rearrangement joins TRBV28 to TRBJ1-3; checking the TCRdb D call of TRBD1 is not possible without DNA. The CDR3 has 15 residues. The V gene's germline CDR1 is MDHEN and CDR2 SYDVKM. CDR3 protein: CASSSPEGGRNTIYF.

The chain employs TRBV29-1 and TRBJ2-7; checking the TCRdb D call of TRBD1 is not possible without DNA. The CDR3 spans 12 residues. Germline V gene sequence: CDR1 SQVTM, CDR2 ANQGSEA. The CDR3 loop reads CSVGKGTVEQYF.

The chain employs TRBV7-2 and TRBJ2-2. Looked up from germline, CDR1 is SGHTA and CDR2 is FQGNSA. The CDR3 spans 16 residues. The CDR3 protein is CASSHYAVTNTGELFF. Full variable domain (missing parts from reference TRBV7-2 and TRBJ2-2): GAGVSQSPSNKVTEKGKDVELRCDPISGHTALYWYRQSLGQGLEFLIYFQGNSAPDKSGLPSDRFSAERTGGSVSTLTIQRTQQEDSAVYLCASSHYAVTNTGELFFGEGSRLTVL.

The V and J genes are TRBV29-1 and TRBJ2-1; TCRdb indicates TRBD2, and absent DNA this call remains unverified. CDR1 is SQVTM, CDR2 ANQGSEA, per germline. This CDR3 region has 11 residues. The CDR3 reads CSAARSYEQFF.

This chain links TRBV27 with TRBJ2-2; TCRdb's D gene call, TRBD1, goes unchecked for lack of DNA. This CDR3 contains 16 residues. Germline V lookup: CDR1 MNHEY, CDR2 SMNVEV (reference sequence). This CDR3 reads CASSVAGGANTGELFF.

The genes are TRBV5-1 and TRBJ1-2. CDR3 length equals 17 residues. The germline V gene encodes CDR1 SGHRS and CDR2 YFSETQ. CDR3 amino acids: CASSLALPIYPNYGYTF. The variable domain in full, with the rest retrieved from reference TRBV5-1 and TRBJ1-2, is KAGVTQTPRYLIKTRGQQVTLSCSPISGHRSVSWYQQTPGQGLQFLFEYFSETQRNKGNFPGRFSGRQFSNSRSEMNVSTLELGDSALYLCASSLALPIYPNYGYTFGSGTRLTVV.

This chain uses TRBV20-1 with TRBJ1-2; as DNA is missing, the TRBD1 call by TCRdb cannot be tested. The CDR3 runs 12 residues. Germline V gene sequence: CDR1 DFQATT, CDR2 SNEGSKA (reference sequence). CDR3 sequence: CSPLSSVGGYTF.

The chain carries TRBV18 and TRBJ2-3. The CDR3 covers 15 residues. From germline, CDR1 is KGHSH and CDR2 LQKENI. Here the CDR3 reads CASSRVSLGTDTQYF.

The chain combines TRBV25-1 with TRBJ2-2; TCRdb indicates TRBD1, and absent DNA this call remains unverified. Looked up from germline, CDR1 is MGHDK and CDR2 is SYGVNS. The CDR3 has 15 residues. CDR3 region: CASGPTGSNTGELFF.

The chain has TRBV7-8 and TRBJ2-7; TCRdb's D gene call, TRBD2, goes unchecked for lack of DNA. The CDR3 length is 15 residues. The germline CDR1 and CDR2 sequences are SGHVS and FQNEAQ. Here the CDR3 reads CASSLVGGESYEQYF.

The chain combines TRBV6-1 with TRBJ1-1; TCRdb's D gene call, TRBD1, goes unchecked for lack of DNA. The CDR3 covers 14 residues. Germline lookup yields CDR1 MNHNS and CDR2 SASEGT. The CDR3 protein is CASSVRELNTEAFF.

The rearrangement links TRBV20-1 to TRBJ1-5. The CDR3 is made up of 13 amino acids. Germline assignment: CDR1 DFQATT and CDR2 SNEGSKA (reference sequence). The CDR3 loop is CSPNPSGNQPQHF.

The CDR3 sequence is CASRLSGGANTNIQYF. The V call is TRBV12-3 or TRBV12-4, the J call TRBJ2-4; the D gene TCRdb calls, TRBD1, cannot be checked with no DNA. The CDR3 has 16 residues.

This chain links TRBV9 with TRBJ2-6; TCRdb's D call, TRBD1, is unchecked because there is no DNA. The CDR3 covers 21 residues. Germline V lookup: CDR1 SGDLS, CDR2 YYNGEE. The chain's CDR3 is CASSVATHTRIGDSGANVLTF.

The V call is TRBV6-5, the J call TRBJ2-2. In germline, CDR1 is MNHEY, CDR2 SVGAGI. The CDR3 totals 13 residues. The CDR3 protein is CASSYSVYGELFF.

The chain uses TRBV6-1 and TRBJ2-1; the D call from TCRdb, TRBD2, cannot be confirmed without DNA. This CDR3 spans 16 amino acids. Germline lookup yields CDR1 MNHNS and CDR2 SASEGT. This CDR3 is CASSERASGGRNEQFF.

The chain joins TRBV29-1 to TRBJ2-4; TCRdb returns TRBD1, unconfirmable since there is no DNA. Germline values: CDR1 SQVTM, CDR2 ANQGSEA. CDR3 size: 11 residues. The CDR3 loop reads CSTQQGNIQYF.

The chain carries TRBV25-1 and TRBJ2-5; TCRdb returns TRBD1, unconfirmable since there is no DNA. CDR1 is MGHDK and CDR2 is SYGVNS in the germline V gene. The CDR3 has 15 residues. CDR3 amino acids: CASTSRRGVQETQYF.

This chain joins TRBV11-2 and TRBJ2-3; the TCRdb D gene call, TRBD2, has no DNA to confirm it. Germline V gives CDR1 SGHAT, CDR2 FQNNGV. The CDR3 totals 19 residues. CDR3 residues: CASSLDERLAGAHGDTQYF. Variable domain in full (rest from reference TRBV11-2 and TRBJ2-3): EAGVAQSPRYKIIEKRQSVAFWCNPISGHATLYWYQQILGQGPKLLIQFQNNGVVDDSQLPKDRFSAERLKGVDSTLKIQPAKLEDSAVYLCASSLDERLAGAHGDTQYFGPGTRLTVL.

The chain joins TRBV7-6 to TRBJ2-5. The CDR3 has 15 amino acids. Germline V gives CDR1 SGHVS, CDR2 FNYEAQ. The CDR3 sequence: CASSLVNWIQETQYF.

The rearrangement links TRBV20-1 to TRBJ2-1. The germline CDR1 and CDR2 sequences are DFQATT and SNEGSKA (reference sequence). CDR3 length: 12 residues. Here the CDR3 reads CSATVNYNEQFF.

This rearrangement joins TRBV15 to TRBJ1-4; TCRdb names TRBD1, which stays unverified in the absence of DNA. The CDR3 runs to 17 residues. Germline V gives CDR1 LNHNV, CDR2 YYDKDF (reference sequence). The CDR3 protein is CATSWPREDTTNEKLFF. The full variable domain, completed using reference TRBV15 and TRBJ1-4, is DAMVIQNPRYQVTQFGKPVTLSCSQTLNHNVMYWYQQKSSQAPKLLFHYYDKDFNNEADTPDNFQSRRPNTSFCFLDIRSPGLGDTAMYLCATSWPREDTTNEKLFFGSGTQLSVL.

V usage is TRBV19 and J usage is TRBJ2-7; TCRdb's D call of TRBD1 is untestable without DNA. The CDR3 has 15 residues. CDR1 is LNHDA, CDR2 SQIVND, per germline (reference sequence). The CDR3 is CASSMGRGPTYEQYF.

This chain joins TRBV11-2 and TRBJ2-5. The CDR3 has 13 amino acids. Germline assignment: CDR1 SGHAT and CDR2 FQNNGV. CDR3 amino acids: CASSSYTQETQYF.

This chain connects TRBV7-9 to TRBJ2-2. CDR1 and CDR2 from the germline V gene are SEHNR and FQNEAQ (reference sequence). The CDR3 is made up of 16 amino acids. This chain's CDR3 is CASSLIPGSNTGELFF.

This chain links TRBV7-2 with TRBJ1-3. This CDR3 is built from 18 residues. Germline V gives CDR1 SGHTA, CDR2 FQGNSA. CDR3 amino acids: CASSLTLGPLSSGNTIYF.